These 5 T cell receptor beta chains came from one sample sequenced in a study of CD8 T cells in Susac syndrome. With random hexamers, about 0.45 to 1 ug RNA was reverse transcribed. TCRdb re-called the immunoSEQ multiplex PCR reads with MiXCR, one entry per CDR3 protein. The sample contains some 150,000 distinct CDR3 sequences, 85% to 95% of which appear only once. The sequenced sample was CD4+ T cells from PBMCs. These TCRs come from a human donor with Susac syndrome.

The chain links TRBV19 to TRBJ1-1, with 8 positions matching TRBD1. Germline loops: CDR1 LNHDA, CDR2 SQIVND (reference sequence). After removal of 7 bases from V and 1 base from J, the junction contained 5 bases not matched to a gene. The CDR3 loop spans 14 amino acids. This CDR3 is CASTPGQANTEAFF. Here the CDR3 DNA reads TGTGCCAGTACCCCGGGACAGGCGAACACTGAAGCTTTCTTT.

The chain carries TRBV5-1 and TRBJ2-1; D may be TRBD1 (6 bases). V gave up 4 bases and J gave up 7 bases, with 9 bases separating them. CDR3 length equals 12 residues. CDR1 is SGHRS, CDR2 YFSETQ, per germline. The CDR3 region has the DNA TGCGCCAGCAGCCCACAGGGAAATGAGCAGTTCTTC. Protein: CASSPQGNEQFF.

The chain has TRBV29-1 and TRBJ2-1; D gene unclear. The CDR3 consists of 14 residues. CDR1 and CDR2 (germline): SQVTM, ANQGSEA. The ends were cut back, 1 base at V and 0 bases at J, with 7 bases in the middle. The CDR3 DNA sequence: TGCAGCGTTGAAGGACCGGGCTCCTACAATGAGCAGTTCTTC. This codes for CSVEGPGSYNEQFF.

This clonotype was counted a single time. CDR3 amino acids: CAIRDSANTGELFF. Here the CDR3 DNA reads TGTGCCATCCGGGACAGCGCGAACACCGGGGAGCTGTTTTTT. This sequence joins TRBV10-3 and TRBJ2-2; the match to TRBD1 covers 7 bases. From germline, CDR1 is ENHRY and CDR2 SYGVKD. This CDR3 spans 14 amino acids. V lost 8 bases, J lost 0 bases, and 3 bases stayed unmatched.

This rearrangement joins TRBV6-1 to TRBJ1-6; no firm D call. CDR1 and CDR2 from the germline V gene are MNHNS and SASEGT. The CDR3 loop spans 14 amino acids. V gave up 6 bases and J gave up 6 bases, with 12 bases separating them. CDR3 DNA sequence: TGTGCCAGCAGCCTGACAAGTTTTAATTCACCCCTCCACTTT. This encodes CASSLTSFNSPLHF.